A single sample is the source of the 21 T cell receptor beta chains below, sequenced in a study of shared clonotypes between healthy human individuals. Only in-frame clones appear in the TCRdb table, and some are missing; sequencing was by immunoSEQ multiplex PCR. The sample records approximately 500,000 clones, roughly 79% being singletons. What was sequenced was PBMCs. The source of these receptors is a woman aged 35 to 49 in good health. Some clones in this sample may be carry-over from other donors' samples.

The rearrangement links TRBV30 to TRBJ2-1; possible D gene TRBD2, 5 bases. The CDR3 covers 12 residues. V was pared by 3 bases and J by 7 bases, with 10 bases between. Germline CDR1 and CDR2: GTSNPN and SVGIG (reference sequence). The CDR3 coding sequence is TGTGCCTGGAGCATGGGAGCGAATGAGCAGTTCTTC. It specifies CAWSMGANEQFF.

This chain connects TRBV4-2 to TRBJ1-5; a possible D gene is TRBD1 (6 bases). The CDR3 covers 15 residues. With 1 base removed from V and 8 bases from J, the gap between germline ends came to 15 bases. Germline V gene sequence: CDR1 LGHNA, CDR2 YNFKEQ. Here the CDR3 DNA reads TGTGCCAGCAGCCAAGTAGGGGGGGGGCGAAAGCCCCAGCATTTT. This gives the protein CASSQVGGGRKPQHF.

This clone was detected only once. This sequence joins TRBV5-1 and TRBJ1-2; weak D call: TRBD1 (6 bases). The CDR3 is 14 residues long. Trimming took off 0 bases at V and 4 bases at J, with 10 bases between the two ends. The V gene's germline CDR1 is SGHRS and CDR2 YFSETQ. DNA of the CDR3: TGCGCCAGCAGCTTGGAAGGCAGGGGCTATGGCTACACCTTC. Encoded protein: CASSLEGRGYGYTF.

The genes are TRBV6-4 and TRBJ2-2; D uncertain. CDR1 is MRHNA, CDR2 SNTAGT, per germline. V was clipped by 2 bases and J by 7 bases, with 8 bases between them. CDR3 length: 13 residues. CDR3 loop: CASSDGLGGELFF. The DNA of the CDR3 is TGTGCCAGCAGTGACGGGCTTGGCGGGGAGCTGTTTTTT.

This clone has at least ten counts. The chain combines TRBV27 with TRBJ1-5; D is perhaps TRBD1 (6 bases). CDR1 is MNHEY and CDR2 is SMNVEV in the germline V gene (reference sequence). This CDR3 comprises 14 residues. V lost 2 bases, J lost 6 bases, and 11 bases lay in between. The DNA of the CDR3 is TGTGCCAGCAGTTTAAATGGAGGGGGTCAGCCCCAGCATTTT. Its translation is CASSLNGGGQPQHF.

The chain carries TRBV6-5 and TRBJ1-1; 8 bases fit TRBD1. Losses at the gene ends were 4 bases for V and 6 bases for J; bases not matched to a gene: 1. This CDR3 is built from 12 residues. Germline V lookup: CDR1 MNHEY, CDR2 SVGAGI. The CDR3 is CASSSQGAEAFF. CDR3 DNA sequence: TGTGCCAGCAGTTCACAGGGGGCTGAAGCTTTCTTT.

Comments on this clone: Mismatch with germline at one junction end may stem from a read error. This sequence joins TRBV4-1 and TRBJ1-5; perhaps TRBD1 as D (5 bases). CDR3 size: 16 residues. The germline gives CDR1 MGHRA, CDR2 YSYEKL. CDR3 DNA: TGCGCCAGCAGCGAAGAAGGAGGATGGGGGAATCAGCCCCAGCATTTT. Translating gives CASSEEGGWGNQPQHF.

The chain joins TRBV5-1 to TRBJ1-3; 7 bases agree with TRBD1. Per germline, CDR1 SGHRS and CDR2 YFSETQ. The junction had 10 bases not matched to a gene; V was cut back by 4 bases and J by 9 bases. The CDR3 runs to 14 residues. The CDR3 nucleotides read TGCGCCAGCAGCCCGGGGACAGCGGGTGGCACCATATATTTT. Encoded protein: CASSPGTAGGTIYF.

V usage is TRBV6-6 and J usage is TRBJ2-7; no clear D gene. The CDR3 is 11 residues long. CDR1 MNHNY and CDR2 SVGAGI come from the germline V gene (reference sequence). V was pared by 2 bases and J by 6 bases, with 5 bases between. The DNA for the CDR3 is TGTGCCAGCAGTTACCGATCCGAGCAGTACTTC. Its translation: CASSYRSEQYF.

Notes on this clone: It is likely a read error: a sequence one base away is far more abundant. Within the sample, other DNA sequences also encode this same CDR3. This chain joins TRBV5-4 and TRBJ2-2, with a tentative D call TRBD2 (6 bases). Germline assignment: CDR1 SGHNT and CDR2 YYREEE (reference sequence). The CDR3 spans 15 residues. The CDR3 loop is CASSQDHGSTGELFF. As DNA, the CDR3 is TGTGCCAGCAGCCAAGATCACGGGAGTACCGGAGAGCTGTTTTTT. Together with reference TRBV5-4 and TRBJ2-2, the CDR3 gives the full variable domain: ETGVTQSPTHLIKTRGQQVTLRCSSQSGHNTVSWYQQALGQGPQFIFQYYREEENGRGNFPPRFSGLQFPNYSSELNVNALELDDSALYLCASSQDHGSTGELFFGEGSRLTVL.

This sequence joins TRBV29-1 and TRBJ2-3; D is possibly TRBD2 (6 bases). The germline V and J ends were trimmed by 3 bases and 1 base, with 17 bases remaining between them. Looked up from germline, CDR1 is SQVTM and CDR2 is ANQGSEA. The CDR3 runs to 16 residues. CDR3 nucleotide sequence: TGCAGCGTTGAGAATCCACGGGAGAGGGGCACAGATACGCAGTATTTT. Translation: CSVENPRERGTDTQYF.

The chain links TRBV18 to TRBJ2-5; 8 nucleotides match TRBD2. CDR3 length: 14 residues. With V trimmed by 2 bases and J by 3 bases, 2 bases remained unmatched. Germline V gene sequence: CDR1 KGHSH, CDR2 LQKENI. This CDR3 reads CASSPVSGEETQYF. Written as DNA, the CDR3 is TGTGCCAGCTCACCAGTTAGCGGGGAAGAGACCCAGTACTTC.

The CDR3 nucleotides read TGTGCCAGCAGCGCGATGGGGGGGGACGGCACAGATACGCAGTATTTT. It codes for CASSAMGGDGTDTQYF. The gene calls are TRBV9 and TRBJ2-3; 7 bases are shared with TRBD2. CDR3 length equals 16 residues. After removal of 3 bases from V and 1 base from J, the junction contained 8 bases not matched to a gene. Germline CDR1 is SGDLS and CDR2 is YYNGEE.

In the case of this clone: With a much larger clone just one base away, this may be a read error. This CDR3 is also generated by other DNA sequences in the sample. This chain connects TRBV10-3 to TRBJ2-5; D is possibly TRBD1 or TRBD2 (6 bases each). Germline CDR1 is ENHRY and CDR2 is SYGVKD. V lost 8 bases and J 2 bases, leaving 15 bases between the germline ends. The length of the CDR3 is 14 residues. In nucleotides, the CDR3 is TGTGCCATCGGGGGGCAGACAGGACAAGAGACCCAGTACTTC. This gives the protein CAIGGQTGQETQYF.

This clone was found a few times. This chain connects TRBV29-1 to TRBJ1-1; D not resolved. This CDR3 has 14 amino acids. V was pared by 6 bases and J by 5 bases, with 19 bases between. The germline CDR1 and CDR2 sequences are SQVTM and ANQGSEA. The CDR3, as DNA: TGCAGCGTCGTCAACCCCGGCACTATAACTGAAGCTTTCTTT. Protein: CSVVNPGTITEAFF.

The V call is TRBV5-4, the J call TRBJ2-1; no clear D gene. Germline CDR1 SGHNT, CDR2 YYREEE (reference sequence). Trimming cost V 4 bases and J 5 bases, with 10 bases left between them. The length of the CDR3 is 13 residues. The CDR3 DNA reads TGTGCCAGCAGCGTCGACCGTAACAATGAGCAGTTCTTC. Protein product: CASSVDRNNEQFF.

This chain joins TRBV5-1 and TRBJ2-6, with TRBD2 as a possible D gene (5 bases). Germline assignment: CDR1 SGHRS and CDR2 YFSETQ. The CDR3 totals 15 residues. Trimming shortened V by 2 bases and J by 2 bases, and 8 bases separated the two germline ends. The CDR3 protein is CASSLSGTGANVLTF. The CDR3, as DNA: TGCGCCAGCAGCTTATCGGGGACTGGGGCCAACGTCCTGACTTTC.

The genes are TRBV30 and TRBJ1-2; D possibly corresponds to TRBD1 (6 bases). This CDR3 is 16 amino acids long. Trimming cost V 1 base and J 4 bases, with 19 bases left between them. The germline CDR1 and CDR2 sequences are GTSNPN and SVGIG (reference sequence). The CDR3 sequence is CAWSAKGEAGLYGYTF. The DNA of the CDR3 is TGTGCCTGGAGTGCTAAGGGGGAGGCGGGGCTCTATGGCTACACCTTC.

The chain is built from TRBV11-3 and TRBJ2-3; TRBD2 aligns across 9 bases. With V trimmed by 1 base and J by 1 base, 0 bases remained unmatched. The CDR3 sequence is 15 residues long. CDR1 and CDR2 (germline): SGHNT, YENEEA. Written as DNA, the CDR3 is TGTGCCAGCAGCTTAGGCGGGAGGGGCACAGATACGCAGTATTTT. It specifies CASSLGGRGTDTQYF. Using reference TRBV11-3 and TRBJ2-3 for the parts outside the CDR3, the full variable domain is EAGVVQSPRYKIIEKKQPVAFWCNPISGHNTLYWYLQNLGQGPELLIRYENEEAVDDSQLPKDRFSAERLKGVDSTLKIQPAELGDSAVYLCASSLGGRGTDTQYFGPGTRLTVL.

Worth noting for this clone: Additional DNA sequences in this sample encode the identical CDR3. The chain is built from TRBV29-1 and TRBJ2-7; TRBD2 might be the D (6 bases). The CDR3 loop spans 11 amino acids. Germline V lookup: CDR1 SQVTM, CDR2 ANQGSEA. V dropped 3 bases and J dropped 3 bases, with 6 bases sitting between them. The CDR3 DNA follows: TGCAGCGTTGAGGAGGGCTACGAGCAGTACTTC. It translates to CSVEEGYEQYF.

The chain recombines TRBV7-2 with TRBJ2-2; D might be TRBD2 (6 bases). Germline V gene lookup returns CDR1 SGHTA and CDR2 FQGNSA. Trimming took 11 bases from V and 3 from J, leaving 13 bases between them. The CDR3 extends over 13 amino acids. CDR3 coding DNA: TGTGCCGGGAGTAGCGGCTACACCGGGGAGCTGTTTTTT. It is translated as CAGSSGYTGELFF.